This T cell receptor beta chain comes out of a study of T cell repertoires and Cas9 in healthy adults (dated by TCRdb to the late 2010s). Notes on the research overall: Within the CD4 and CD8 compartments, the researchers characterized SpCas9-reactive T cells in terms of multi-effector potency, cytotoxicity and lineage determination. The study examined preexisting T cell immunity against the Streptococcus pyogenes Cas9 nuclease (SpCas9) used in CRISPR gene editing. Study-wide findings and limitations: In vitro, SpCas9-reactive regulatory T cells were reported to reduce the proliferation and function of SpCas9-reactive effector T cells.

Spanning cysteine to phenylalanine, the CDR3 consists of 16 amino acids. CDR3 DNA only is kept here, 48 bases in frame from base 1. Here V drops 5 bases and J drops 1 base, and the junction holds 8 bases not matched to any gene. In the germline V gene, CDR1 corresponds to KGHSH and CDR2 to LQKENI. This clone was seen more than once but under ten times. Its binding antigen is unknown. One base away there is no much larger clone; base qualities are not given. Library construction relied on the immunoSEQ multiplex PCR assay. TCRdb stores this immuneACCESS table with in-frame sequences only. Part of the clones is absent; in the studies checked, under half of the shortfall reflects unresolved V genes, and no reason is known for the rest. The sample includes 20,000 to 25,000 clones, with roughly nine tenths observed a single time. The ten largest make up 0.55% to 0.85% of the sample. Donors were healthy humans.

The chain joins TRBV18 to TRBJ2-4; 7 bases in the middle match TRBD1. Sample: CD4+ effector T cells (CD127+, CD25-, CD137-, CD154-) from PBMCs; culture status not recorded. The receptor comes from a human donor in good health. The nucleotide sequence reads as follows: TGTGCCAGCTCAGCTGACAGGGTCGGTGCCAAAAACATTCAGTACTTC. Its protein product is CASSADRVGAKNIQYF.